The subject of this entry is one T cell receptor beta chain. This CDR3 contains 14 residues. V was pared by 7 bases and J by 0 bases, with 9 bases between. Looked up from germline, CDR1 is SNHLY and CDR2 is FYNNEI. The data were obtained in a study of OX40 agonist ivuxolimab in advanced cancers. Study summary: Patients' therapy was ivuxolimab, an antibody that acts as an agonist of OX40 (CD134). Cohort: about 80% men, mean age 60, aged about 20 to 80.

Assay: immunoSEQ multiplex PCR; the TCRdb copy retains only in-frame clones and omits some. The sample contains roughly 48,000 clones, around nine tenths of which appear only once. The chain is built from TRBV2 and TRBJ2-2; D is possibly TRBD1 or TRBD2 (5 bases each). The sequence was obtained from an adult with an advanced solid tumor such as melanoma, head and neck, liver or kidney cancer. The sample consisted of CD4+ or CD8+ T cells sorted from blood, taken in a trial of the OX40 agonist ivuxolimab. The CDR3 nucleotides are TGTGCCAGCACCCTGGGACCGAACACCGGGGAGCTGTTTTTT. This gives the protein CASTLGPNTGELFF.